The 21 T cell receptor beta chains below were found in one sample sequenced in a study. TCRdb re-derived calls from the 5' RACE reads in MiXCR, one entry per CDR3 protein. This listing includes under 45 distinct CDR3 sequences. The specimen was central memory T cells from blood PBMCs. Subset of the sample: central memory CD4+ T cells. These receptors came from a male donor with HIV.

The chain employs TRBV15 and TRBJ1-2, with a possible D match to TRBD1 (6 bases). V dropped 5 bases and J dropped 2 bases, with 12 bases sitting between them. The CDR3 length is 14 residues. Per germline, CDR1 LNHNV and CDR2 YYDKDF (reference sequence). The CDR3 DNA sequence: TGTGCCACCAGCCCCGCACAGGGAAACTATGGCTACACCTTC. This gives the protein CATSPAQGNYGYTF.

The chain uses TRBV9 and TRBJ2-1, with 10 bases fitting TRBD2. V gave up 0 bases and J gave up 6 bases; unmatched junction bases: 6. CDR3 length equals 16 residues. The germline gives CDR1 SGDLS, CDR2 YYNGEE. The CDR3 DNA is TGTGCCAGCAGCGTAGGGGGACTAGCGCGTATCAATGAGCAGTTCTTC. This translates into CASSVGGLARINEQFF.

This clonotype has a handful of counts. The chain uses TRBV30 and TRBJ2-3, with D hard to call. The V end was cut by 4 bases, the J end by 0 bases, with 5 bases between. The CDR3 totals 12 residues. Germline V gives CDR1 GTSNPN, CDR2 SVGIG (reference sequence). This CDR3 is CAWTGSTDTQYF. CDR3 DNA sequence: TGTGCCTGGACAGGTAGCACAGATACGCAGTATTTT.

This clonotype was observed a handful of times. This chain connects TRBV13 to TRBJ1-2; 8 positions match TRBD1. There are 14 residues in the CDR3. V trimming: 4 bases; J trimming: 6 bases; junction bases outside the gene matches: 7. Germline V gene lookup returns CDR1 PRHDT and CDR2 FYEKMQ (reference sequence). The CDR3 loop reads CASSYRGIVDGYTF. Here the CDR3 DNA reads TGTGCCAGCAGCTACAGGGGGATTGTCGATGGCTACACCTTC.

This clonotype has more than one count but fewer than ten. This rearrangement joins TRBV3-1 to TRBJ2-5; no reliable D call. The V end lost 5 bases, the J end lost 4 bases, and 17 bases lay between the germline ends. This CDR3 is 15 amino acids long. CDR1 and CDR2 from the germline V gene are LGHDT and YNNKEL (reference sequence). CDR3 region: CASSSRDGWGETQYF. The DNA of the CDR3 is TGTGCCAGCAGCTCTCGAGATGGATGGGGAGAGACCCAGTACTTC.

This rearrangement joins TRBV24-1 to TRBJ2-7, with 7 nucleotides matching TRBD1. Per germline, CDR1 KGHDR and CDR2 SFDVKD. J gave up 4 bases and V 1 base, and 6 bases lay outside the gene matches. The CDR3 runs to 15 residues. The chain's CDR3 is CATSDFRQGQYEQYF. The CDR3 nucleotides read TGTGCCACCAGTGATTTCCGACAGGGACAATACGAGCAGTACTTC.

This clonotype was detected once. The V call is TRBV5-6, the J call TRBJ2-1; D is unresolved. The CDR3 contains 14 residues. Germline values: CDR1 SGHDT, CDR2 YYEEEE. V was trimmed by 2 bases and J by 2 bases, leaving 8 bases between them. CDR3: CASSFGATYNEQFF. CDR3 coding DNA: TGTGCCAGCAGCTTTGGAGCAACCTACAATGAGCAGTTCTTC.

The chain joins TRBV20-1 to TRBJ2-3, with D perhaps matching TRBD2 (5 bases). The germline CDR1 and CDR2 sequences are DFQATT and SNEGSKA (reference sequence). The CDR3 length is 15 residues. V was cut by 5 bases and J by 6 bases, with 21 bases left in between. The CDR3 bases are TGCAGTGCTGCGGACTGGGCGCAGATTGGGGATACGCAGTATTTT. Translation: CSAADWAQIGDTQYF.

J is TRBJ2-1 and V is TRBV10-3; TRBD2 aligns across 8 bases. CDR3 size: 14 residues. From germline, CDR1 is ENHRY and CDR2 SYGVKD. V dropped 7 bases and J dropped 2; count of bases not matched to a gene: 4. In nucleotides, the CDR3 is TGTGCCATCAAGGGACTAGGGGCCTACAATGAGCAGTTCTTC. This sequence encodes CAIKGLGAYNEQFF.

V is TRBV30 and J is TRBJ1-6; D might be TRBD1 (5 bases). The CDR3 spans 13 residues. Per the germline V gene, CDR1 is GTSNPN and CDR2 is SVGIG (reference sequence). The ends were cut back, 4 bases at V and 10 bases at J, with 14 bases in the middle. The CDR3 bases are TGTGCCTGGAACCTTGCGGGGGAATCACCCCTCCACTTT. It encodes CAWNLAGESPLHF.

In this sample, this clonotype turned up a few times. The chain uses TRBV21-1 and TRBJ1-1; the table's D call, TRBD1, was not checked against the DNA. TRBV21-1 is a listed pseudogene. The CDR3 runs to 19 residues. CDR3 loop: CASRLRDFLGTRENTEAFF. CDR3 coding DNA: TGTGCCAGCAGATTAAGGGACTTTTTAGGAACCCGGGAGAACACTGAAGCTTTCTTT.

Here the CDR3 DNA reads TGTGCCAGCAGCCAGGGACAGGGAACGTACGAGCAGTACTTC. Translation: CASSQGQGTYEQYF. The chain joins TRBV4-2 to TRBJ2-7, with 9 nucleotides matching TRBD1. Germline V gene sequence: CDR1 LGHNA, CDR2 YNFKEQ. The CDR3 length is 14 residues. The ends lost 3 bases at V and 4 bases at J; junction bases unmatched: 4.

The chain carries TRBV6-1 and TRBJ2-3; D is undetermined. The CDR3 length is 12 residues. Trimming stripped 8 bases from V and 7 bases from J, with 13 bases between. Germline V gene data show CDR1 as MNHNS and CDR2 as SASEGT. The CDR3 loop reads CASAIRVNTQYF. The CDR3 DNA reads as TGTGCCAGCGCCATAAGGGTGAATACGCAGTATTTT.

The V gene is TRBV30, the J gene TRBJ1-5; 7 nucleotides agree with TRBD1. V trimming: 1 base; J trimming: 7 bases; junction bases outside the gene matches: 7. The germline CDR1 and CDR2 sequences are GTSNPN and SVGIG (reference sequence). The CDR3 contains 14 residues. CDR3: CAWSATGPWQPQHF. CDR3 coding DNA: TGTGCCTGGAGTGCGACAGGGCCCTGGCAGCCCCAGCATTTT. Variable domain in full (rest from reference TRBV30 and TRBJ1-5): SQTIHQWPATLVQPVGSPLSLECTVEGTSNPNLYWYRQAAGRGLQLLFYSVGIGQISSEVPQNLSASRPQDRQFILSSKKLLLSDSGFYLCAWSATGPWQPQHFGDGTRLSIL.

This clonotype was seen a few times. V usage is TRBV7-3 and J usage is TRBJ2-1, with TRBD1 identical over 8 bases. Germline CDR1 SGHTA, CDR2 FQGTGA. The CDR3 is made up of 13 amino acids. With V trimmed by 4 bases and J by 7 bases, 3 bases remained unmatched. The chain's CDR3 is CASSSDRDNEQFF. Written as DNA, the CDR3 is TGTGCCAGCAGCTCGGACAGGGATAATGAGCAGTTCTTC.

The chain is built from TRBV6-1 and TRBJ1-4; D gene uncertain. CDR1 and CDR2 from the germline V gene are MNHNS and SASEGT. V lost 7 bases and J 8 bases, leaving 8 bases between the germline ends. The CDR3 consists of 11 residues. CDR3 DNA sequence: TGTGCCAGCATTCTACAGGAAAAACTGTTTTTT. It is translated as CASILQEKLFF.

V gene TRBV10-3 combines with J gene TRBJ1-2; TRBD1 matches 10 bases. The CDR3 consists of 15 residues. The ends lost 9 bases at V and 4 bases at J; junction bases unmatched: 11. Germline V lookup: CDR1 ENHRY, CDR2 SYGVKD. CDR3 in DNA: TGTGCCATAGAACCGGGACAGGGGTTGGCCTATGGCTACACCTTC. Amino acid sequence: CAIEPGQGLAYGYTF.

The chain couples TRBV27 to TRBJ2-1; tentative D call: TRBD2 (6 bases). The CDR3 is 16 residues long. The germline V gene encodes CDR1 MNHEY and CDR2 SMNVEV (reference sequence). V lost 3 bases and J lost 3, with 15 bases in between. The CDR3 sequence is CASSFLSGSFYNEQFF. The CDR3 DNA follows: TGTGCCAGCAGTTTTTTATCCGGGAGCTTCTACAATGAGCAGTTCTTC.

The V gene is TRBV11-3, the J gene TRBJ2-7; 10 bases are a match to TRBD1. This CDR3 has 16 amino acids. J was trimmed by 2 bases and V by 2 bases; bases with no gene match: 6. CDR1 and CDR2 (germline): SGHNT, YENEEA. Here the CDR3 reads CASSLSGTGDPYEQYF. CDR3 coding DNA: TGTGCCAGCAGCTTATCCGGGACAGGGGATCCCTACGAGCAGTACTTC.

The J gene is TRBJ2-3, the V gene TRBV7-9, with D uncertain. The CDR3 is made up of 13 amino acids. Germline lookup yields CDR1 SEHNR and CDR2 FQNEAQ (reference sequence). The V gene lost 2 bases and the J gene lost 1 base, with 4 bases spanning the gap. DNA of the CDR3: TGTGCCAGCAGCTTACCAGGCACAGATACGCAGTATTTT. Translated: CASSLPGTDTQYF.

This rearrangement joins TRBV6-2 or TRBV6-3 to TRBJ2-3, with TRBD1 as a possible D gene (5 bases). The CDR3 has 14 residues. Germline assignment: CDR1 MNHEY and CDR2 SVGEGT. The V and J ends lost 0 bases and 8 bases respectively, with 12 bases between them. This CDR3 is CASSYSDSQATQYF. In DNA form, the CDR3 reads TGTGCCAGCAGTTACTCTGACAGCCAAGCTACGCAGTATTTT.